Sequencing of this T cell receptor beta chain was carried out in a study of T cell clusters in autoimmune cytopenias. On this clonotype itself: The antigen remains undetermined.

The study, taken as a whole, reports: TRB repertoire shifts in secondary cytopenia and chronic lymphocytic leukemia mostly reflected lymphoma, not autoimmunity. Physiological T cell clusters of healthy donors were apparently absent in primary autoimmune cytopenia patients.

TRB was amplified by touch-down multiplex PCR, primer pools A and B combined. Reprocessing the multiplex PCR reads, TCRdb reports a single entry for every CDR3 protein and omits DNA. The sample data list 2,000 or so distinct CDR3 sequences. TRB was amplified from approximately 250 ng of peripheral blood genomic DNA per sample. The data also belong to a second study, concerning T cell repertoires in aging, cancer and after chemotherapy. In that study: Untreated cancer patients had significantly lower blood TCR diversity than age-matched healthy donors. Rebound thymic output was suggested by rising median generation probability during chemotherapy in each cancer cohort.

The receptor was isolated from a human donor with chronic lymphocytic leukemia. Sequencing was done on a sample of peripheral blood.

The CDR3 spells CASSQGTGWGMNTEAFF. V and J are TRBV14 and TRBJ1-1; TCRdb names TRBD1, which stays unverified in the absence of DNA. Germline V CDR1 and CDR2: SGHDN, FVKESK. The CDR3 length is 17 residues.